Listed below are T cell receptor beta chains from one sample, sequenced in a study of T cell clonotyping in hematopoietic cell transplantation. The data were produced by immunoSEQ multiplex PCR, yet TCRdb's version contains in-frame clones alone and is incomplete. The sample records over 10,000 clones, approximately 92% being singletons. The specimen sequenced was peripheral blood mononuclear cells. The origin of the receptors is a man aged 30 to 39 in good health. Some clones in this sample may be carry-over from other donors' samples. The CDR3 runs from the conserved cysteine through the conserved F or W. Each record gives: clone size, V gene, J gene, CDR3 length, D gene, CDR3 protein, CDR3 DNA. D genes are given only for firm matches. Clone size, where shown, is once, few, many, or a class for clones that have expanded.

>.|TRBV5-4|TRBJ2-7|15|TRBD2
CASSLAGGRSREQYF
TGTGCCAGCAGCTTGGCCGGGGGGAGATCAAGGGAGCAGTACTTC
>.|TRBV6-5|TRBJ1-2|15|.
CASSYSKGVIYGYTF
TGTGCCAGCAGTTACTCAAAGGGGGTGATCTATGGCTACACCTTC
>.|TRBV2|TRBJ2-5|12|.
CASSVQQETQYF
TGTGCCAGCAGTGTACAGCAAGAGACCCAGTACTTC
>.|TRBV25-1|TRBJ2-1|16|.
CASSEPGSRSYNEQFF
TGTGCCAGCAGTGAGCCGGGGTCAAGGTCCTACAATGAGCAGTTCTTC
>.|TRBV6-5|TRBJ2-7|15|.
CASSPTATGSYEQYF
TGTGCCAGCAGCCCGACAGCAACCGGTAGCTACGAGCAGTACTTC
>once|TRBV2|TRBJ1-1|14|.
CAMQSRTVGTEAFF
TGTGCCATGCAATCTAGGACAGTGGGAACTGAAGCTTTCTTT
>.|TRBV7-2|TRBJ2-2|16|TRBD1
CASSLGTGGSTGELFF
TGTGCCAGCAGCTTAGGGACAGGGGGGTCCACCGGGGAGCTGTTTTTT
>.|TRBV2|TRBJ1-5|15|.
CASSEGATGDQPQHF
TGTGCCAGCAGTGAAGGGGCGACGGGAGATCAGCCCCAGCATTTT
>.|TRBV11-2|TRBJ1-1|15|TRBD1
CASSNPGQGNTEAFF
TGTGCCAGCAGCAATCCGGGACAGGGAAACACTGAAGCTTTCTTT
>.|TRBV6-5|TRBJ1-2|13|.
CASSYGGNYGYTF
TGTGCCAGCAGTTACGGGGGGAACTATGGCTACACCTTC
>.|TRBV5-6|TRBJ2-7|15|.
CASSFRTFFAGEQYF
TGTGCCAGCAGCTTTAGGACCTTTTTTGCCGGCGAGCAGTACTTC
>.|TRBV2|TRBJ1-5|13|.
CASSVSGHKPQHF
TGTGCCAGCAGTGTATCGGGACATAAGCCCCAGCATTTT
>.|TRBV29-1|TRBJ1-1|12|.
CSVEQRNTEAFF
TGCAGCGTTGAGCAACGGAACACTGAAGCTTTCTTT
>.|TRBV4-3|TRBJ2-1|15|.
CASSPRGSSYNEQFF
TGCGCCAGCAGCCCTAGGGGGAGCTCCTACAATGAGCAGTTCTTC
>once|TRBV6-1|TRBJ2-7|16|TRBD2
CASSGWGLAGGYEQYF
TGTGCCAGCAGTGGTTGGGGACTAGCGGGAGGCTACGAGCAGTACTTC
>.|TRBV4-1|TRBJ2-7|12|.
CASRGGSYEQYF
TGCGCCAGCAGGGGAGGATCCTACGAGCAGTACTTC
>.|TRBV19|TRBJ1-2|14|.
CASSSMGSALGYTF
TGTGCCAGTAGTTCAATGGGATCAGCCCTTGGCTACACCTTC
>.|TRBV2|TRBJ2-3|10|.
CASTRDTQYF
TGTGCCAGCACCCGAGATACGCAGTATTTT